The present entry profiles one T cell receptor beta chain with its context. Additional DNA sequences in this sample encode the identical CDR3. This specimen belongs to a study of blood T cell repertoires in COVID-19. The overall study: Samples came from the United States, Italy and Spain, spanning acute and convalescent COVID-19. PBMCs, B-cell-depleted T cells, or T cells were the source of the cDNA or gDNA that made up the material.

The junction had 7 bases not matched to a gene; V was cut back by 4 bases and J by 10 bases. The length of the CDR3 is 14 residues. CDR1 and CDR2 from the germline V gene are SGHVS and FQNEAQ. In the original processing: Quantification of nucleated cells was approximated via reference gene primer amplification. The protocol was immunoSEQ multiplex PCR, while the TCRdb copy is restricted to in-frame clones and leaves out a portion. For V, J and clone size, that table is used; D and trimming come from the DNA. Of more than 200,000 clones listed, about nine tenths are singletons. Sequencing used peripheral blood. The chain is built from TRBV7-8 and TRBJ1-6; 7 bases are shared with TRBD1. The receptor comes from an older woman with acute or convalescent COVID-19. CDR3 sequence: CASSSRTGGSPLHF. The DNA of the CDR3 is TGTGCCAGCAGCTCACGGACAGGAGGCTCACCCCTCCACTTT.